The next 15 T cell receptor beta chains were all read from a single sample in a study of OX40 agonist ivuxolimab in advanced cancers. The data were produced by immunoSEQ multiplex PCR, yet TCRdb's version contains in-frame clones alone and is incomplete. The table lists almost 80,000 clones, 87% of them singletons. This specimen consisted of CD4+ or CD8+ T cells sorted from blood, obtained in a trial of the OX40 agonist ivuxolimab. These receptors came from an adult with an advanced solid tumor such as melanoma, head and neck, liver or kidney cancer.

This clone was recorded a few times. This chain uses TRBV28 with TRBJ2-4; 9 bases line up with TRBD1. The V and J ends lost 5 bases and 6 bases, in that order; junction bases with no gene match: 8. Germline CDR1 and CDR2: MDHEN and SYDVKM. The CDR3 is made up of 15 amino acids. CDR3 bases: TGTGCCAGCAGTCCACCGGGACAGGGTAGAAACATTCAGTACTTC. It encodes CASSPPGQGRNIQYF.

CDR3 protein: CASRRTSGYTDTQYF. The DNA of the CDR3 is TGTGCCAGTAGGAGGACTAGCGGTTACACAGATACGCAGTATTTT. This chain connects TRBV19 to TRBJ2-3; TRBD2 matches at 10 bases. The germline CDR1 and CDR2 sequences are LNHDA and SQIVND (reference sequence). This CDR3 contains 15 residues. Trimming removed 6 bases from V and 2 bases from J; junction bases left unmatched: 5.

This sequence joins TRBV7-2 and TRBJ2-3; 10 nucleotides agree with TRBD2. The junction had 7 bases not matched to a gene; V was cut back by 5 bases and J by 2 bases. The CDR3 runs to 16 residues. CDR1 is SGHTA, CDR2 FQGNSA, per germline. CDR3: CASSKLAGSFTDTQYF. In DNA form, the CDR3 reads TGTGCCAGCAGCAAACTAGCGGGATCTTTCACAGATACGCAGTATTTT.

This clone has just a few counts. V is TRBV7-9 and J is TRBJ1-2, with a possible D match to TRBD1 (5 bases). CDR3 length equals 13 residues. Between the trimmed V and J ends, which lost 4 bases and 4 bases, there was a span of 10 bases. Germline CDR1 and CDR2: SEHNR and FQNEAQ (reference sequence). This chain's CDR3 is CASSWDRGYGYTF. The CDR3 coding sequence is TGTGCCAGCAGCTGGGACCGGGGCTATGGCTACACCTTC. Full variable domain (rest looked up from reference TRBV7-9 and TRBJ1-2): DTGVSQNPRHKITKRGQNVTFRCDPISEHNRLYWYRQTLGQGPEFLTYFQNEAQLEKSRLLSDRFSAERPKGSFSTLEIQRTEQGDSAMYLCASSWDRGYGYTFGSGTRLTVV.

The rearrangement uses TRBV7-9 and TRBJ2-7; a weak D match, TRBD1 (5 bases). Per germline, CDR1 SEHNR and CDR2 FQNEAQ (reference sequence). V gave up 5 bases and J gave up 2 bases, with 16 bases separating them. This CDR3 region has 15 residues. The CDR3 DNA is TGTGCCAGCAGCCCCTTCGTACAGGTTGCCTACGAGCAGTACTTC. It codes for CASSPFVQVAYEQYF.

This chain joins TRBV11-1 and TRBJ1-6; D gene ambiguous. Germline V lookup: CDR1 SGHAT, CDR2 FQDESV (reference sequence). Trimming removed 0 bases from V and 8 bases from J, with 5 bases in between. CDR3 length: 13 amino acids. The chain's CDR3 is CASSLAVDSPLHF. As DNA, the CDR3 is TGTGCCAGCAGCTTAGCCGTGGATTCACCCCTCCACTTT.

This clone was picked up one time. CDR3 coding DNA: TGTGCCAGCAGTGGGAGGTCGTGGGAGACCCAGTACTTC. Translated, it gives CASSGRSWETQYF. The V call is TRBV25-1, the J call TRBJ2-5; D is perhaps TRBD2 (5 bases). The CDR3 runs 13 residues. The germline V gene encodes CDR1 MGHDK and CDR2 SYGVNS. Trimming left V 4 bases short and J 5 bases short, with 11 bases between.

The CDR3 sequence is CASSLRWGGSYEQYF. The CDR3 DNA reads as TGCGCCAGCAGCTTGAGGTGGGGTGGATCCTACGAGCAGTACTTC. This chain connects TRBV5-1 to TRBJ2-7; D gene uncertain. CDR3 length: 15 amino acids. The V and J ends lost 1 base and 1 base respectively, with 12 bases between them. CDR1 and CDR2 (germline): SGHRS, YFSETQ.

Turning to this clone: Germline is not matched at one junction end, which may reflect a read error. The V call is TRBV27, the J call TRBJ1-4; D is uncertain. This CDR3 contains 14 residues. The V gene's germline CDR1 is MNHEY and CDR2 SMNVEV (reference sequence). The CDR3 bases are TGTGCCGGCAGTTTCTCCCCACCGGGGGAAAAACTGTTTTTT. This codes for CAGSFSPPGEKLFF.

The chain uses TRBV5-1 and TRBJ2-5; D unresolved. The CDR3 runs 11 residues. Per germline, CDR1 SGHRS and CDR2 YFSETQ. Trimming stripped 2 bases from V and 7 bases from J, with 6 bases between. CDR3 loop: CASSLLSTQYF. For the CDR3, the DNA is TGCGCCAGCAGCTTATTGTCGACCCAGTACTTC.

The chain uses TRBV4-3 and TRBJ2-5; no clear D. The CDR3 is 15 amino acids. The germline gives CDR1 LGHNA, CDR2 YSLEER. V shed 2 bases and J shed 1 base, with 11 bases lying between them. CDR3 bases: TGCGCCAGCAGCCAAAGTCGGGCGGTCCAAGAGACCCAGTACTTC. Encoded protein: CASSQSRAVQETQYF.

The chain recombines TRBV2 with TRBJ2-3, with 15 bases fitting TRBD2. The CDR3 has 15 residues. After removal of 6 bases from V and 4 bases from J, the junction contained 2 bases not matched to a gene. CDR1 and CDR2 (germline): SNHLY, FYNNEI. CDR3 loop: CASRGLAGGSDTQYF. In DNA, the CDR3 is TGTGCCAGCAGGGGACTAGCGGGAGGCTCAGATACGCAGTATTTT.

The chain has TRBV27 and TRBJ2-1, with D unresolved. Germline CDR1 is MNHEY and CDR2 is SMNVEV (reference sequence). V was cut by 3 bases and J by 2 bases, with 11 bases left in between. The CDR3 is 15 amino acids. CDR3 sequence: CASSFWLSPYNEQFF. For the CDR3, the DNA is TGTGCCAGCAGTTTTTGGTTAAGCCCCTACAATGAGCAGTTCTTC.

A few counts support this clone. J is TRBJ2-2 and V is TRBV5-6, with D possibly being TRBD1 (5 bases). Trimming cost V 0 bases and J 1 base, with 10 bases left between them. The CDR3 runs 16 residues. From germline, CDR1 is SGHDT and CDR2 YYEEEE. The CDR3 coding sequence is TGTGCCAGCAGCTTGGGGGGCAGGGTGAACACCGGGGAGCTGTTTTTT. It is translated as CASSLGGRVNTGELFF.

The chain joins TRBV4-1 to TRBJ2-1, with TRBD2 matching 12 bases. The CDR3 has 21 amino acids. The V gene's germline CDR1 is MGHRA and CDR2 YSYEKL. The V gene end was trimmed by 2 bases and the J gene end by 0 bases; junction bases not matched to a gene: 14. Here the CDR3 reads CASSQMGLAGVKGSSYNEQFF. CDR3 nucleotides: TGCGCCAGCAGCCAAATGGGACTAGCGGGCGTTAAAGGGAGCTCCTACAATGAGCAGTTCTTC.